This TCR beta chain was identified during a study of T cell repertoires in cytomegalovirus infection. Turning to the study itself: Indications came from public TCR beta signatures; they pointed to CMV infection and to a matching HLA type. Broader study findings: CMV carriers with the relevant HLA were identified by cumulative public TCR beta family frequency. CMV-specific TCR beta clonotypes restricted by HLA-C were the ones dominating the ex vivo response.

This clonotype was recorded many times. Its antigen is not known. TCRdb re-derived calls from the reads in MiXCR, one entry per CDR3 protein. The sample lists around 130,000 distinct CDR3 sequences, roughly 9% occurring once. This CDR3 has 14 residues. Germline V CDR1 and CDR2: SNHLY, FYNNEI. V lost 7 bases to trimming and J lost 4 bases; unmatched junction nucleotides: 6. The receptor was isolated from a human donor in good health (CMV status not recorded). Some clones in this sample may be carry-over from other donors' samples. The chain links TRBV2 to TRBJ2-5; 10 bases map to TRBD1. What was sequenced was PBMCs. The CDR3 region has the DNA TGTGCCAGCAAGGGACAGGGGTTGGGAGAGACCCAGTACTTC. Protein: CASKGQGLGETQYF.